The 27 T cell receptor beta chains below come from one sample, sequenced in a study of cytomegalovirus exposure and HLA in healthy donors. It was with 60 Vbeta and 13 Jbeta primers that the PCR ran. The table came from immunoSEQ multiplex PCR; TCRdb's copy has only in-frame clones and leaves some out. The sample shows approximately 170,000 clones, roughly 75% of them seen only once. The specimen sequenced was PBMCs. These receptors all stem from a male donor in good health and CMV-seronegative.

The chain has TRBV2 and TRBJ1-4; the match to TRBD1 covers 9 bases. V shed 3 bases and J 8 bases; nucleotides not matched to a gene: 4. Germline V gene lookup returns CDR1 SNHLY and CDR2 FYNNEI. The CDR3 is 14 residues long. The CDR3 nucleotides are TGTGCCAGCAGTGATGGGACAGGGAGGGAAAAACTGTTTTTT. The encoded protein is CASSDGTGREKLFF.

There are a few counts of this clone. J is TRBJ2-3 and V is TRBV14, with a possible D match to TRBD2 (5 bases). Between the trimmed V and J ends, which lost 4 bases and 6 bases, there was a span of 14 bases. Germline CDR1 is SGHDN and CDR2 is FVKESK. The CDR3 is 14 residues long. The CDR3 sequence: CASSPRTGLDTQYF. CDR3 nucleotides: TGTGCCAGCAGCCCCAGGACTGGCCTTGATACGCAGTATTTT. Drawing the rest from reference TRBV14 and TRBJ2-3, the complete variable domain is EAGVTQFPSHSVIEKGQTVTLRCDPISGHDNLYWYRRVMGKEIKFLLHFVKESKQDESGMPNNRFLAERTGGTYSTLKVQPAELEDSGVYFCASSPRTGLDTQYFGPGTRLTVL.

This clone appeared once. V usage is TRBV28 and J usage is TRBJ1-3; TRBD1 is a possible D gene (5 bases). Trimming shortened V by 5 bases and J by 4 bases, and 18 bases separated the two germline ends. The length of the CDR3 is 16 residues. Germline loops: CDR1 MDHEN, CDR2 SYDVKM. CDR3 coding DNA: TGTGCCAGCAGTCCCGACGACCGGACATGGGGAAACACCATATATTTT. Protein product: CASSPDDRTWGNTIYF.

The chain carries TRBV6-6 and TRBJ1-6; 11 bases align to TRBD1. The trim removed 7 bases at V and 7 bases at J, leaving 6 bases unmatched. Germline CDR1 MNHNY, CDR2 SVGAGI (reference sequence). The CDR3 has 15 residues. As DNA, the CDR3 is TGTGCCAGCACCCCGCGGACAGGGGGCAATTCACCCCTCCACTTT. This gives the protein CASTPRTGGNSPLHF.

The chain links TRBV7-6 to TRBJ2-5; 11 bases are a match to TRBD1. The CDR3 consists of 16 residues. In germline, CDR1 is SGHVS, CDR2 FNYEAQ. The V gene end was trimmed by 4 bases and the J gene end by 4 bases; junction bases not matched to a gene: 8. CDR3 sequence reads: CASSSGQGAMGETQYF. The CDR3 DNA follows: TGTGCCAGCAGCTCCGGACAGGGGGCGATGGGAGAGACCCAGTACTTC.

The chain recombines TRBV19 with TRBJ2-1; 9 bases match TRBD2. The germline gives CDR1 LNHDA, CDR2 SQIVND (reference sequence). V was clipped by 5 bases and J by 0 bases; unmatched bases: 2. This CDR3 has 15 amino acids. The CDR3 DNA sequence: TGTGCCAGTAGTCGACTAGCGGACTCCTACAATGAGCAGTTCTTC. It codes for CASSRLADSYNEQFF.

The chain carries TRBV6-1 and TRBJ1-1, with D possibly TRBD1 on 5 matching bases. Trimming took off 5 bases at V and 11 bases at J, with 15 bases between the two ends. The CDR3 spans 12 residues. The germline V gene has CDR1 MNHNS and CDR2 SASEGT. The CDR3 nucleotides are TGTGCCAGCAGTTTTGAGGGACTACGGGCTTTCTTT. This encodes CASSFEGLRAFF.

This chain links TRBV6-1 with TRBJ2-7; TRBD1 matches 8 bases. The CDR3 spans 15 residues. The V gene's germline CDR1 is MNHNS and CDR2 SASEGT. The ends lost 7 bases at V and 0 bases at J; junction bases unmatched: 8. CDR3 nucleotides: TGTGCCAGCATCGCTAACAGGGGGAGCTCCTACGAGCAGTACTTC. This translates into CASIANRGSSYEQYF.

This clone was counted a few times. This chain uses TRBV9 with TRBJ1-1; TRBD1 matches 8 bases. The V gene's germline CDR1 is SGDLS and CDR2 YYNGEE. V trimming: 4 bases; J trimming: 6 bases; junction bases outside the gene matches: 5. The CDR3 has 13 residues. CDR3 residues: CASSLTGGPEAFF. As DNA, the CDR3 is TGTGCCAGCAGCTTAACAGGGGGGCCTGAAGCTTTCTTT.

The genes are TRBV5-6 and TRBJ2-3; D is unclear. The CDR3 totals 13 residues. The V end was cut by 1 base, the J end by 4 bases, with 7 bases between. Germline V gives CDR1 SGHDT, CDR2 YYEEEE. DNA for the CDR3: TGTGCCAGCAGCTTGTGGGCCTCAGATACGCAGTATTTT. It specifies CASSLWASDTQYF.

This chain connects TRBV6-5 to TRBJ2-7, with 8 bases matching TRBD1. With V trimmed by 7 bases and J by 5 bases, 10 bases remained unmatched. This CDR3 is built from 14 residues. Germline loops: CDR1 MNHEY, CDR2 SVGAGI. The CDR3 DNA reads as TGTGCCAGCAAGCTCCAGGGGGCAGGAGACGAGCAGTACTTC. Translated: CASKLQGAGDEQYF.

The rearrangement joins TRBV5-1 to TRBJ1-2; 9 nucleotides align to TRBD1. The germline CDR1 and CDR2 sequences are SGHRS and YFSETQ. The length of the CDR3 is 15 residues. After removal of 4 bases from V and 4 bases from J, the junction contained 8 bases not matched to a gene. The CDR3 loop reads CASSREPGQGYGYTF. CDR3 sequence (DNA): TGCGCCAGCAGCCGAGAGCCGGGACAGGGCTATGGCTACACCTTC.

J is TRBJ2-1 and V is TRBV27, with 9 nucleotides matching TRBD1. The germline CDR1 and CDR2 sequences are MNHEY and SMNVEV (reference sequence). The V gene end was trimmed by 6 bases and the J gene end by 3 bases; junction bases not matched to a gene: 6. This CDR3 has 15 amino acids. CDR3 sequence: CASRLLGQGYNEQFF. The CDR3 DNA follows: TGTGCCAGCAGGCTACTGGGACAGGGCTACAATGAGCAGTTCTTC.

This clone came up a few times. The genes are TRBV4-2 and TRBJ2-3, with TRBD2 matching over 9 bases. There are 16 residues in the CDR3. The V gene's germline CDR1 is LGHNA and CDR2 YNFKEQ. The J segment lost 4 bases and the V segment lost 0 bases, leaving 5 bases of the junction unmatched. CDR3 sequence reads: CASSQEGASGADTQYF. The CDR3 bases are TGTGCCAGCAGCCAAGAAGGGGCTAGCGGGGCAGATACGCAGTATTTT.

The rearrangement joins TRBV19 to TRBJ2-7; 7 bases agree with TRBD1. Germline CDR1 reads LNHDA; CDR2 reads SQIVND (reference sequence). The CDR3 loop spans 13 amino acids. After removal of 1 base from V and 4 bases from J, the junction contained 1 base not matched to a gene. CDR3 sequence: CASSIGTGYEQYF. The DNA for the CDR3 is TGTGCCAGTAGTATAGGGACAGGTTACGAGCAGTACTTC.

The chain employs TRBV11-2 and TRBJ2-1, with 12 bases lining up with TRBD2. This CDR3 spans 19 amino acids. V lost 5 bases to trimming and J lost 0 bases; unmatched junction nucleotides: 11. Germline V gene sequence: CDR1 SGHAT, CDR2 FQNNGV. CDR3 bases: TGTGCCAGCAGCCGGACTAGCGGGACCGAACCGGTCTCCTACAATGAGCAGTTCTTC. Translation: CASSRTSGTEPVSYNEQFF.

The chain links TRBV11-2 to TRBJ2-7, with 9 bases fitting TRBD2. Germline V gene sequence: CDR1 SGHAT, CDR2 FQNNGV. V shed 5 bases, J shed 2 bases, and the junction held 4 bases outside the gene matches. The CDR3 is 14 amino acids. The CDR3 DNA follows: TGTGCCAGCAGCACCTCTAGCGGGGCCTACGAGCAGTACTTC. Translation gives CASSTSSGAYEQYF.

CDR3: CASSESTGTGLIQYF. The CDR3 DNA reads as TGTGCCAGCAGTGAGTCGACCGGGACAGGGCTCATTCAGTACTTC. V and J are TRBV6-1 and TRBJ2-4; 9 positions match TRBD1. Unmatched junction bases numbered 9, after V lost 3 bases and J lost 9 bases. This CDR3 region has 15 residues. The germline V gene encodes CDR1 MNHNS and CDR2 SASEGT.

Only one count was recorded for this clone. V gene TRBV2 combines with J gene TRBJ2-7; 8 bases are a match to TRBD1. Trimming took 6 bases from V and 2 from J; bases not matched to a gene: 3. CDR1 is SNHLY and CDR2 is FYNNEI in the germline V gene. CDR3 length: 13 residues. DNA of the CDR3: TGTGCCAGCAGCACGGACAGGGCCTACGAGCAGTACTTC. It translates to CASSTDRAYEQYF.

The chain is built from TRBV28 and TRBJ2-2; 16 nucleotides match TRBD2. Germline V gives CDR1 MDHEN, CDR2 SYDVKM. J gave up 3 bases and V 5 bases, and 12 bases lay outside the gene matches. The CDR3 spans 20 residues. The CDR3 protein is CASSPVGLAGGGWHTGELFF. For the CDR3, the DNA is TGTGCCAGCAGTCCCGTGGGACTAGCGGGAGGGGGGTGGCACACCGGGGAGCTGTTTTTT.

A remark on this clone: Other DNA sequences in the sample encode the same CDR3. The chain recombines TRBV7-2 with TRBJ2-7; 7 nucleotides line up with TRBD1. The CDR3 extends over 14 amino acids. Germline V lookup: CDR1 SGHTA, CDR2 FQGNSA. Trimming took 5 bases from V and 1 from J; bases not matched to a gene: 5. CDR3 region: CASSPRQGSYEQYF. The CDR3 region has the DNA TGTGCCAGCAGCCCACGACAGGGATCCTACGAGCAGTACTTC.

This rearrangement joins TRBV5-1 to TRBJ1-4; D not certain. The CDR3 spans 13 residues. With 2 bases removed from V and 5 bases from J, the gap between germline ends came to 7 bases. The germline V gene has CDR1 SGHRS and CDR2 YFSETQ. The CDR3 region is CASSFGLNEKLFF. In nucleotides, the CDR3 is TGCGCCAGCAGCTTCGGACTCAATGAAAAACTGTTTTTT.

This rearrangement joins TRBV6-1 to TRBJ2-7; maybe TRBD2 (7 bases). The germline V and J ends were trimmed by 0 bases and 3 bases, with 12 bases remaining between them. Germline values: CDR1 MNHNS, CDR2 SASEGT. The CDR3 sequence is 15 residues long. In DNA form, the CDR3 reads TGTGCCAGCAGTGAAGCGGGAGGGGGTTACTACGAGCAGTACTTC. Translation gives CASSEAGGGYYEQYF.

The chain is built from TRBV9 and TRBJ2-7; TRBD1 aligns across 11 bases. V trimming: 3 bases; J trimming: 7 bases; junction bases outside the gene matches: 6. The CDR3 has 14 amino acids. CDR1 SGDLS and CDR2 YYNGEE come from the germline V gene. The CDR3 region has the DNA TGTGCCAGCAGCGAATGGGGACAGGGGGGGGAGCAGTACTTC. Amino acids: CASSEWGQGGEQYF.

J is TRBJ2-1 and V is TRBV25-1, with D perhaps TRBD2 (6 bases). CDR1 is MGHDK and CDR2 is SYGVNS in the germline V gene. The CDR3 has 12 residues. V lost 3 bases and J lost 10, with 10 bases in between. The CDR3, as DNA: TGTGCCAGCAGTGATATGGGGGGAGAGCAGTTCTTC. Translation: CASSDMGGEQFF.

The V call is TRBV6-6, the J call TRBJ1-4; maybe TRBD1 (6 bases). Germline V gene lookup returns CDR1 MNHNY and CDR2 SVGAGI (reference sequence). The V and J ends lost 8 bases and 7 bases respectively, with 20 bases between them. This CDR3 has 15 residues. CDR3 residues: CASRRSGGPGEKLFF. CDR3 sequence (DNA): TGTGCCAGCCGGAGATCGGGGGGCCCGGGTGAAAAACTGTTTTTT.

The CDR3 region is CASSLASRDLQFF. CDR3 DNA: TGCGCCAGCAGCTTGGCCTCCCGGGACTTGCAGTTCTTC. This rearrangement joins TRBV5-1 to TRBJ2-1; tentatively, D is TRBD2 (6 bases). V was trimmed by 0 bases and J by 12 bases, leaving 13 bases between them. Germline assignment: CDR1 SGHRS and CDR2 YFSETQ. This CDR3 contains 13 residues.